These 22 T cell receptor beta chains were sequenced from one sample in a study of blood T cell repertoires in COVID-19. TCRdb's table, derived via immunoSEQ multiplex PCR, lists solely in-frame clones and lacks some. This table has about 220,000 clones, about four fifths appearing once. Specimen: PBMCs or T cells enriched from blood (not recorded which). Receptors were obtained from a woman aged 55-70 years who had recovered from COVID-19.

The count of this clone is one. This chain uses TRBV5-6 with TRBJ1-6; perhaps TRBD1 as D (5 bases). Germline loops: CDR1 SGHDT, CDR2 YYEEEE. CDR3 length: 17 amino acids. Deletions cut 4 bases from V and 7 bases from J, with 21 bases between. In DNA, the CDR3 is TGTGCCAGCAGCCGGGACGGGCAATTTGCGGGAAATTCACCCCTCCACTTT. Its translation: CASSRDGQFAGNSPLHF.

The chain joins TRBV5-4 to TRBJ2-1; 7 bases fit TRBD1. V was clipped by 4 bases and J by 6 bases; unmatched bases: 4. The length of the CDR3 is 13 residues. Germline V CDR1 and CDR2: SGHNT, YYREEE (reference sequence). The CDR3 coding sequence is TGTGCCAGCAGCCCCACAGGGGCCAATGAGCAGTTCTTC. Translating it yields CASSPTGANEQFF.

The chain combines TRBV11-3 with TRBJ2-3; 7 bases are shared with TRBD1. Germline-derived CDR1 and CDR2 are SGHNT and YENEEA. V was clipped by 5 bases and J by 4 bases; unmatched bases: 9. The CDR3 is 15 residues long. CDR3 in amino acids: CASSRRQGSADTQYF. The CDR3 nucleotides are TGTGCCAGCAGCCGACGACAGGGATCTGCAGATACGCAGTATTTT.

The rearrangement joins TRBV7-9 to TRBJ2-5, with 8 nucleotides matching TRBD2. This CDR3 comprises 16 residues. With V trimmed by 5 bases and J by 3 bases, 11 bases remained unmatched. From germline, CDR1 is SEHNR and CDR2 FQNEAQ (reference sequence). CDR3 loop: CASSPHGGAGEETQYF. The CDR3 DNA reads TGTGCCAGCAGCCCCCATGGAGGAGCGGGAGAAGAGACCCAGTACTTC.

The chain combines TRBV5-1 with TRBJ2-5; perhaps TRBD1 as D (7 bases). The V and J ends lost 6 bases and 1 base respectively, with 13 bases between them. Germline-derived CDR1 and CDR2 are SGHRS and YFSETQ. CDR3 length: 14 amino acids. CDR3 nucleotide sequence: TGCGCCAGCACCCAGGGGGGCGTCCAAGAGACCCAGTACTTC. Translation: CASTQGGVQETQYF.

The chain combines TRBV30 with TRBJ2-1, with TRBD1 matching over 9 bases. V lost 4 bases and J lost 7; bases outside the gene matches: 11. This CDR3 contains 15 residues. The germline V gene has CDR1 GTSNPN and CDR2 SVGIG (reference sequence). CDR3 sequence: CAWNRGQGGLNEQFF. The CDR3, as DNA: TGTGCCTGGAATCGGGGACAGGGAGGGTTGAATGAGCAGTTCTTC.

The chain employs TRBV5-1 and TRBJ2-1; D perhaps matches TRBD2 (5 bases). The CDR3 spans 12 residues. The V and J ends lost 3 bases and 9 bases respectively, with 10 bases between them. CDR1 is SGHRS, CDR2 YFSETQ, per germline. In nucleotides, the CDR3 is TGCGCCAGCAGCTCCAACCGGGGTGAGCAGTTCTTC. Protein: CASSSNRGEQFF.

The gene calls are TRBV7-2 and TRBJ2-3, with D perhaps TRBD1 (6 bases). The CDR3 runs to 16 residues. In germline, CDR1 is SGHTA, CDR2 FQGNSA. V was shortened by 2 bases and J by 2 bases, with 14 bases between the two germline ends. The CDR3 DNA follows: TGTGCCAGCAGCTTACCTCTACAGGGTTCCACAGATACGCAGTATTTT. Translated, it gives CASSLPLQGSTDTQYF.

The genes are TRBV5-6 and TRBJ2-6; no clear D. V lost 0 bases and J lost 13, with 11 bases in between. CDR3 size: 13 residues. CDR1 and CDR2 from the germline V gene are SGHDT and YYEEEE. CDR3 in DNA: TGTGCCAGCAGCTTGGTAACAGCCAGAGTCCTGACTTTC. This gives the protein CASSLVTARVLTF.

The rearrangement joins TRBV27 to TRBJ1-6; D perhaps matches TRBD1 (6 bases). The germline V gene encodes CDR1 MNHEY and CDR2 SMNVEV (reference sequence). The CDR3 has 15 residues. Trimming stripped 9 bases from V and 0 bases from J, with 12 bases between. In DNA form, the CDR3 reads TGTGCCAGTAAAACAGGGAGCTCCTATAATTCACCCCTCCACTTT. Its protein is CASKTGSSYNSPLHF.

This clone was seen a few times. The chain uses TRBV11-2 and TRBJ1-2; 7 nucleotides agree with TRBD1. CDR1 and CDR2 from the germline V gene are SGHAT and FQNNGV. Losses at the gene ends were 5 bases for V and 8 bases for J; bases not matched to a gene: 17. The CDR3 contains 16 residues. The CDR3 nucleotides read TGTGCCAGCAGCCCCGGAAGACAGGGCGACTATGGGGGCTACACCTTC. Translating it yields CASSPGRQGDYGGYTF.

The J gene is TRBJ2-1, the V gene TRBV19; 9 bases are a match to TRBD2. V shed 5 bases and J 6 bases; nucleotides not matched to a gene: 14. The CDR3 is 17 amino acids. CDR1 is LNHDA, CDR2 SQIVND, per germline (reference sequence). In DNA, the CDR3 is TGTGCCAGTAGTGTCTCTAGCGGGGACCCGACCCGCAATGAGCAGTTCTTC. Its translation is CASSVSSGDPTRNEQFF.

This clone was counted only a few times. J is TRBJ2-3 and V is TRBV29-1; TRBD2 is a possible D gene (6 bases). Germline values: CDR1 SQVTM, CDR2 ANQGSEA. V shed 5 bases and J shed 2 bases, with 17 bases lying between them. The CDR3 runs to 15 residues. CDR3 nucleotides: TGCAGCGTTTCGGACTACCCTGTTATCACAGATACGCAGTATTTT. Its protein is CSVSDYPVITDTQYF.

The rearrangement links TRBV5-6 to TRBJ2-7; D is ambiguous. Trimming pared 1 base from V and 5 bases from J, leaving 4 bases between. Germline V gene lookup returns CDR1 SGHDT and CDR2 YYEEEE. The CDR3 consists of 11 residues. The CDR3, as DNA: TGTGCCAGCAGCTTGATAGACGAGCAGTACTTC. Its translation: CASSLIDEQYF.

The chain employs TRBV6-1 and TRBJ2-1; the match to TRBD2 covers 7 bases. CDR1 MNHNS and CDR2 SASEGT come from the germline V gene. CDR3 length: 15 amino acids. With V trimmed by 1 base and J by 2 bases, 2 bases remained unmatched. CDR3 nucleotides: TGTGCCAGCAGTGAAGGAGCGGGAACCTACAATGAGCAGTTCTTC. Protein product: CASSEGAGTYNEQFF.

This chain joins TRBV10-3 and TRBJ2-2, with TRBD1 matching 8 bases. The CDR3 spans 16 residues. The ends lost 2 bases at V and 5 bases at J; junction bases unmatched: 7. Germline V CDR1 and CDR2: ENHRY, SYGVKD. The CDR3 loop is CAISEGNRGVTGELFF. The CDR3 nucleotides are TGTGCCATCAGTGAGGGGAACAGGGGGGTAACCGGGGAGCTGTTTTTT.

CDR3 nucleotide sequence: TGTGCCAGCATTTCTAGGTACAGGGGCCATGAGCAGTTCTTC. It codes for CASISRYRGHEQFF. This chain joins TRBV27 and TRBJ2-1, with 7 bases that match TRBD1. Per germline, CDR1 MNHEY and CDR2 SMNVEV (reference sequence). J was trimmed by 8 bases and V by 7 bases; bases with no gene match: 11. The CDR3 spans 14 residues.

The genes are TRBV18 and TRBJ1-1; D perhaps matches TRBD1 (6 bases). V lost 1 base to trimming and J lost 6 bases, with 15 bases between them. The germline gives CDR1 KGHSH, CDR2 LQKENI. The CDR3 covers 15 residues. This chain's CDR3 is CASSPRGGASPEAFF. CDR3 coding DNA: TGTGCCAGCTCACCACGTGGGGGGGCGTCCCCTGAAGCTTTCTTT.

This clone showed up just a few times. The chain couples TRBV5-1 to TRBJ2-1; TRBD2 agrees at 7 bases. Germline assignment: CDR1 SGHRS and CDR2 YFSETQ. V gave up 1 base and J gave up 4 bases; unmatched junction bases: 8. The CDR3 is 16 residues long. CDR3 residues: CASSLHGRHPYNEQFF. DNA for the CDR3: TGCGCCAGCAGCTTGCACGGGAGGCATCCTTACAATGAGCAGTTCTTC.

The genes are TRBV10-3 and TRBJ2-7, with D unresolved. The germline V gene has CDR1 ENHRY and CDR2 SYGVKD. The CDR3 has 14 amino acids. V dropped 0 bases and J dropped 1 base, with 7 bases sitting between them. The CDR3 protein is CAISESRVSYEQYF. The CDR3 coding sequence is TGTGCCATCAGTGAGTCACGAGTTTCCTACGAGCAGTACTTC.

This sequence joins TRBV5-1 and TRBJ2-1; 7 bases are shared with TRBD2. Germline V gives CDR1 SGHRS, CDR2 YFSETQ. Trimming removed 3 bases from V and 5 bases from J; junction bases left unmatched: 5. This CDR3 is built from 14 residues. The CDR3 coding sequence is TGCGCCAGCAGCTCCGGGACTATGGACAATGAGCAGTTCTTC. Protein product: CASSSGTMDNEQFF.

The chain carries TRBV6-6 and TRBJ2-3; TRBD2 matches at 7 bases. V lost 7 bases and J lost 4; bases outside the gene matches: 14. The CDR3 is 16 residues long. The germline CDR1 and CDR2 sequences are MNHNY and SVGAGI (reference sequence). CDR3 sequence: CASNPLASGFSDTQYF. The CDR3 DNA sequence: TGTGCCAGCAACCCACTAGCGAGCGGATTTTCAGATACGCAGTATTTT.